These T cell receptor beta chains were read from a single sample in a study of blood T cell repertoires in COVID-19. The protocol was immunoSEQ multiplex PCR, while the TCRdb copy is restricted to in-frame clones and leaves out a portion. This sample has about 46,000 clones, with more than 75% found just once. Sequenced input: peripheral blood. The receptors come from a man between 60 and 75 years old with active or convalescent COVID-19. CDR3s include the opening cysteine and the closing phenylalanine or tryptophan.

V	J	CDR3
TRBV5-4	TRBJ1-2	CASSSSGAYGYTF
TRBV5-5	TRBJ2-7	CASSSRDRGYEQYF
TRBV5-8	TRBJ2-7	CASSLAGKRGASYEQYF
TRBV28	TRBJ2-5	CALAPGGQETQYF
TRBV10-3	TRBJ1-1	CAISDRGDTEAFF
TRBV7-2	TRBJ1-6	CASSTRQGWVSYNSPLHF
TRBV18	TRBJ2-7	CASSTSVEQYF
TRBV7-2	TRBJ1-2	CASSFAQGVYGYTF
TRBV7-9	TRBJ1-2	CASSPGTGGGGYTF
TRBV6-6	TRBJ1-2	CASSWTGAYTF
TRBV9	TRBJ2-1	CASSVANNEQFF
TRBV2	TRBJ2-1	CASKEDRGGSYNEQFF
TRBV27	TRBJ1-5	CASSLRTGSNQPQHF
TRBV2	TRBJ2-2	CASSPYPGTENTGELFF
TRBV6-2/TRBV6-3	TRBJ2-7	CASSRLASRNYEQYF
TRBV2	TRBJ2-5	CASSESLVMKETQYF
TRBV18	TRBJ2-3	CASSPPNGISADTQYF
TRBV5-4	TRBJ2-3	CASSLGLAGGDTQYF
TRBV6-4	TRBJ2-6	CASSDSTRGVGANVLTF
TRBV3-1/TRBV3-2	TRBJ1-5	CASSQRGQPQHF
TRBV5-1	TRBJ1-2	CASSLVAGSNYGYTF
TRBV3-1/TRBV3-2	TRBJ2-1	CASSQDRARGRQFF
TRBV19	TRBJ2-7	CASSIDNSYEQYF
TRBV7-9	TRBJ1-1	CASSLAGPLAGKAFF
TRBV7-6	TRBJ1-2	CASTPPPQGAKNGYTF
TRBV28	TRBJ1-4	CASSLVDRVQKLFF
TRBV3-1/TRBV3-2	TRBJ1-1	CASSQTGLTEAFF
TRBV7-2	TRBJ1-6	CASSLAYRGNNSPLHF
TRBV10-3	TRBJ1-2	CAISESGQIFDGYTF
TRBV19	TRBJ1-5	CASSTDGQGGIAQHF
TRBV27	TRBJ1-1	CASRRGQGTAGNTEAFF
TRBV20-1	TRBJ1-1	CSAVTVAEAFF
TRBV27	TRBJ1-2	CASSLARTENYGYTF
TRBV11-2	TRBJ2-5	CASSPLPGQETQYF
TRBV12-5	TRBJ1-1	CASGLGTGTNTEAFF
TRBV4-2	TRBJ1-5	CASSQEGQAVQPQHF
TRBV5-1	TRBJ1-1	CASSGPGTGGSEAFF
TRBV30	TRBJ2-5	CAWSKTSGGETQYF
TRBV4-3	TRBJ2-2	CASSQDLGGGAGELFF
TRBV2	TRBJ1-1	CASSEASVRAEAFF
TRBV4-2	TRBJ1-5	CASSQEAGSNQPQHF
TRBV7-8	TRBJ2-5	CASSLMGLAEETQYF
TRBV12-3/TRBV12-4	TRBJ2-1	CASSLVSGNEQFF
TRBV19	TRBJ1-4	CASSADRREWDEKLFF
TRBV11-3	TRBJ2-7	CASSPSLSSYEQYF
TRBV28	TRBJ2-7	CASSFSLDNYEQYF
TRBV15	TRBJ1-6	CATSGRGLENSPLHF
TRBV2	TRBJ1-1	CASSGQGRNTEAFF
TRBV27	TRBJ1-5	CASSLKGQGWVQPQHF
TRBV4-1	TRBJ2-6	CASSQDMGTGANVLTF